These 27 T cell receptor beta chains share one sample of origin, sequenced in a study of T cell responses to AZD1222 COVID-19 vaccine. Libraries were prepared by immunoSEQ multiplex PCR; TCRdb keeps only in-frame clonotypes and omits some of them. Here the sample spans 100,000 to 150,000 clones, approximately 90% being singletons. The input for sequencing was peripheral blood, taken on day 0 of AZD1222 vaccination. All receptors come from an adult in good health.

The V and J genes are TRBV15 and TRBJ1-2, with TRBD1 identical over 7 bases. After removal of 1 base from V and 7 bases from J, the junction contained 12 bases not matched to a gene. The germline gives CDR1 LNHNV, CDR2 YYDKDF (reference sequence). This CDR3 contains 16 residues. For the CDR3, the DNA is TGTGCCACCAGCAGAGCGTTGGGCAGGGGGACCTTTGGCTACACCTTC. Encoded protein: CATSRALGRGTFGYTF.

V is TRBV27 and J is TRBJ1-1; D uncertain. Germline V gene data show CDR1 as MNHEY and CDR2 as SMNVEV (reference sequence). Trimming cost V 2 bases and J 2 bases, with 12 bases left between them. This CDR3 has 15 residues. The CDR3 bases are TGTGCCAGCAGTTTAGGCCCCGAAGGAAACACTGAAGCTTTCTTT. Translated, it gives CASSLGPEGNTEAFF.

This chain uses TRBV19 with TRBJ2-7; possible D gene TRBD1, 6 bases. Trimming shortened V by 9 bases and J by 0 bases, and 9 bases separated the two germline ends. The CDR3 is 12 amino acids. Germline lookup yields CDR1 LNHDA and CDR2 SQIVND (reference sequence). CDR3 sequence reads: CASRGGSYEQYF. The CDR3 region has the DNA TGTGCCAGCAGAGGGGGCTCCTACGAGCAGTACTTC.

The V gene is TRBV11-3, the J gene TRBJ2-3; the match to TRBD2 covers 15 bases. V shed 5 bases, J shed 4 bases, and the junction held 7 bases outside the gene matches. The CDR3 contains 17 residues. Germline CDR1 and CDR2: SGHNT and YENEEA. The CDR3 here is CASSPGLAGGGADTQYF. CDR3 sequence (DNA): TGTGCCAGCAGCCCGGGACTAGCGGGGGGTGGCGCAGATACGCAGTATTTT. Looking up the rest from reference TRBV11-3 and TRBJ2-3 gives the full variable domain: EAGVVQSPRYKIIEKKQPVAFWCNPISGHNTLYWYLQNLGQGPELLIRYENEEAVDDSQLPKDRFSAERLKGVDSTLKIQPAELGDSAVYLCASSPGLAGGGADTQYFGPGTRLTVL.

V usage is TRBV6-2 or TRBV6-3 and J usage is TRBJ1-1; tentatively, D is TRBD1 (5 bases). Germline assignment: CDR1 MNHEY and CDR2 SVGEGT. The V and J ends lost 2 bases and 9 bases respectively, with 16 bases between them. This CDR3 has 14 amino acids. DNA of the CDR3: TGTGCCAGCAGTTACGGTCGCAGGGAGGGGAAAGCTTTCTTT. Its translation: CASSYGRREGKAFF.

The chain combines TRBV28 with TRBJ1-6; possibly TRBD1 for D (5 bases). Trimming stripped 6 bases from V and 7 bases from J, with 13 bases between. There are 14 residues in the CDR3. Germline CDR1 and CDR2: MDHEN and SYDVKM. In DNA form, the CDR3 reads TGTGCCAGCAGAGATGGGACGGCAAATTCACCCCTCCACTTT. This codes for CASRDGTANSPLHF.

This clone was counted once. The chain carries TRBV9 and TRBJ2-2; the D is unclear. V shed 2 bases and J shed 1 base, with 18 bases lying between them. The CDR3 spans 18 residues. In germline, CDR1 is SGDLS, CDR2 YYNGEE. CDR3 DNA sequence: TGTGCCAGCAGCGTCCCCGCCATCGACGAAAGGAACACCGGGGAGCTGTTTTTT. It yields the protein CASSVPAIDERNTGELFF.

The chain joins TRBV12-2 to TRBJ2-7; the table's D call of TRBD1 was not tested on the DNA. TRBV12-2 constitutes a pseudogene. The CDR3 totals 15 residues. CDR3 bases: TGTGCAAGTCGCTTAGCTTACAGGGGCTCCTACGAGCAGTACTTC. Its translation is CASRLAYRGSYEQYF.

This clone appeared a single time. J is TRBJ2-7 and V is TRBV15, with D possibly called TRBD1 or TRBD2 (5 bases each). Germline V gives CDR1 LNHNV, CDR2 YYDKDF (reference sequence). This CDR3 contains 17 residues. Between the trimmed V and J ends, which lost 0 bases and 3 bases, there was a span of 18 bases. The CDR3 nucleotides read TGTGCCACCAGCAGAGATCGGTTTGGGGACGGAGACTACGAGCAGTACTTC. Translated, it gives CATSRDRFGDGDYEQYF. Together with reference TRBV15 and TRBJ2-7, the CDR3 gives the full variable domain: DAMVIQNPRYQVTQFGKPVTLSCSQTLNHNVMYWYQQKSSQAPKLLFHYYDKDFNNEADTPDNFQSRRPNTSFCFLDIRSPGLGDTAMYLCATSRDRFGDGDYEQYFGPGTRLTVT.

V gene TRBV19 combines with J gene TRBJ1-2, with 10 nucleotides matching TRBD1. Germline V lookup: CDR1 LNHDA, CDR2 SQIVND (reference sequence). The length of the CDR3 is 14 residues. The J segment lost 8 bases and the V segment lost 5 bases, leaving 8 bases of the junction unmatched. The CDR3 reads CASSQTGGGGGYTF. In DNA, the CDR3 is TGTGCCAGTAGTCAGACAGGGGGCGGTGGAGGCTACACCTTC.

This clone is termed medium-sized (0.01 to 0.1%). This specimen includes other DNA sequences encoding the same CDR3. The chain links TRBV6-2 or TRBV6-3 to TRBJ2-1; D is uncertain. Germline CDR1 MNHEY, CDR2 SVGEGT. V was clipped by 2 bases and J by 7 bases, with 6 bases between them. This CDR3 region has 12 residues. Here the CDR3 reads CASSYPPNEQFF. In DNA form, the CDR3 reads TGTGCCAGCAGTTACCCTCCAAATGAGCAGTTCTTC.

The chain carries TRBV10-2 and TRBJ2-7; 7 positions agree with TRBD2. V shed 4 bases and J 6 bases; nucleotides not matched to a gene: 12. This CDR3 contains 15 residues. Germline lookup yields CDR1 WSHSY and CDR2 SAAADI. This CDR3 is CASSVRGDSLGEQYF. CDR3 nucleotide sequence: TGCGCCAGCAGTGTACGGGGGGACTCCCTGGGCGAGCAGTACTTC.

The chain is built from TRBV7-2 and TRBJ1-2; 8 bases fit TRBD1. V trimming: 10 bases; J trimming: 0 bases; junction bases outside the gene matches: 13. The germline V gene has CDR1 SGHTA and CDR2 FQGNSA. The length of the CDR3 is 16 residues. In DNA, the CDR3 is TGTGCCACCCGACCGGGACAGGTGACAGCTAACTATGGCTACACCTTC. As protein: CATRPGQVTANYGYTF.

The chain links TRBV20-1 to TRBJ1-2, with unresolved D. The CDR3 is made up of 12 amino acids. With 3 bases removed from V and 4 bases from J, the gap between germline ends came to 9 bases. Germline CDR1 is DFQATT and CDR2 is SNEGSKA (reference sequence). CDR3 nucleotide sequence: TGCAGTGCTAGTCACGCGGGCTATGGCTACACCTTC. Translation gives CSASHAGYGYTF.

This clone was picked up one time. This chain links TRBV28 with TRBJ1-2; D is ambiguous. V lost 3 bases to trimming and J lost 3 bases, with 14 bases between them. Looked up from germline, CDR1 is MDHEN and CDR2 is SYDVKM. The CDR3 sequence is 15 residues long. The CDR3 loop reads CASSFDLVIHYGYTF. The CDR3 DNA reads TGTGCCAGCAGTTTCGATTTGGTAATTCACTATGGCTACACCTTC.

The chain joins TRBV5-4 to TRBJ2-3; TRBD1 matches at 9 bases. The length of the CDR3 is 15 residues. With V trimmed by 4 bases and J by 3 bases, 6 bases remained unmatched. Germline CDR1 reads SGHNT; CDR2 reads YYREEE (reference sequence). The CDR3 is CASSKTGGGTDTQYF. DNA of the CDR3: TGTGCCAGCAGCAAGACAGGGGGGGGGACAGATACGCAGTATTTT.

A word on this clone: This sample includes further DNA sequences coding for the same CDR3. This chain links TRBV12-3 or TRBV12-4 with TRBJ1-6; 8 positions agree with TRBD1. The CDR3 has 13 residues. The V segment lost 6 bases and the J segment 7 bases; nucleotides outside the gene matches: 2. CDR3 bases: TGTGCCAGCAGCCGGACAGGGAATTCACCCCTCCACTTT. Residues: CASSRTGNSPLHF.

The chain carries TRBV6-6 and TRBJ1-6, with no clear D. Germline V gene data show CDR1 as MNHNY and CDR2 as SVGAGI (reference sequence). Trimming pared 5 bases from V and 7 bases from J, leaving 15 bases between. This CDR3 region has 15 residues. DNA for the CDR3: TGTGCCAGCAGTCAAAGGCCCCCAGTGAATTCACCCCTCCACTTT. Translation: CASSQRPPVNSPLHF.

CDR3 sequence reads: CASSREPGPNTGELFF. The CDR3, as DNA: TGTGCCAGCAGCCGGGAGCCGGGGCCGAACACCGGGGAGCTGTTTTTT. The gene calls are TRBV4-2 and TRBJ2-2; either TRBD1 or TRBD2 may supply D (5 bases each). The CDR3 is made up of 16 amino acids. Germline V gene data show CDR1 as LGHNA and CDR2 as YNFKEQ. V lost 4 bases and J lost 0, with 12 bases in between.

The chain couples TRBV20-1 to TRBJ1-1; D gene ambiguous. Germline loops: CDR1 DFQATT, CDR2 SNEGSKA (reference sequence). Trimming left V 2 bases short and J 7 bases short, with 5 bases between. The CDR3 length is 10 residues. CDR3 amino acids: CSARWNEAFF. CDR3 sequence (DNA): TGCAGTGCTAGATGGAATGAAGCTTTCTTT.

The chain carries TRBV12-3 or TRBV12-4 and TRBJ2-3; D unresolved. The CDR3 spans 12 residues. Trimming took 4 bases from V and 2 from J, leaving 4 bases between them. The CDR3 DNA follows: TGTGCCAGCAGTTCCCTCACAGATACGCAGTATTTT. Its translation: CASSSLTDTQYF.

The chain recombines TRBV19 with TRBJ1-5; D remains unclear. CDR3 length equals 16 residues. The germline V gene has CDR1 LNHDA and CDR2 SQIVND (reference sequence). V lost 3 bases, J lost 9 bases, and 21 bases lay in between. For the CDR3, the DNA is TGTGCCAGTAGTATGACGGAGGCTTCGGCTGGTTGGCCCCAGCATTTT. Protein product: CASSMTEASAGWPQHF.

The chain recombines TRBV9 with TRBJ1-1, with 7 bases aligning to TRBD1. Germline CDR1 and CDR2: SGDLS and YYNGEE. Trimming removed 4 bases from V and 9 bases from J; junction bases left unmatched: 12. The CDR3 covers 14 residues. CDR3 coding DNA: TGTGCCAGCAGCTCCTCGGGGGACAGTACAAAAGCTTTCTTT. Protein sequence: CASSSSGDSTKAFF. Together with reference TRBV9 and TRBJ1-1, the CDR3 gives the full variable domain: DSGVTQTPKHLITATGQRVTLRCSPRSGDLSVYWYQQSLDQGLQFLIQYYNGEERAKGNILERFSAQQFPDLHSELNLSSLELGDSALYFCASSSSGDSTKAFFGQGTRLTVV.

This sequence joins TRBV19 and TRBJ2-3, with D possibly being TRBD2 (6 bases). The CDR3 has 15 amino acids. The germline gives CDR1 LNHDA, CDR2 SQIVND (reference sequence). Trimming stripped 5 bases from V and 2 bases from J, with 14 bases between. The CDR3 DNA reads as TGTGCCAGTAGTCCCCTCCTAGCGCTCACAGATACGCAGTATTTT. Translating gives CASSPLLALTDTQYF. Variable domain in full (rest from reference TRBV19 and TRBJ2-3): DGGITQSPKYLFRKEGQNVTLSCEQNLNHDAMYWYRQDPGQGLRLIYYSQIVNDFQKGDIAEGYSVSREKKESFPLTVTSAQKNPTAFYLCASSPLLALTDTQYFGPGTRLTVL.

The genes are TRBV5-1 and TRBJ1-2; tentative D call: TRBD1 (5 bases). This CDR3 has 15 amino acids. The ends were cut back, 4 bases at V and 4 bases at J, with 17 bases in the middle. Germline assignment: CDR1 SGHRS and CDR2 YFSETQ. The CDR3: CASSQRGQGGYGYTF. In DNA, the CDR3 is TGCGCCAGCAGCCAAAGAGGGCAGGGCGGCTATGGCTACACCTTC.

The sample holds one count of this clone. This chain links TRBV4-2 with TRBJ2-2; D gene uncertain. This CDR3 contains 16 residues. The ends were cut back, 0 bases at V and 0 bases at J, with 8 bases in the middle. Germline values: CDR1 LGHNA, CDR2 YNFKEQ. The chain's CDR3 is CASSQEVISNTGELFF. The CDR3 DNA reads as TGTGCCAGCAGCCAAGAGGTAATCTCGAACACCGGGGAGCTGTTTTTT.

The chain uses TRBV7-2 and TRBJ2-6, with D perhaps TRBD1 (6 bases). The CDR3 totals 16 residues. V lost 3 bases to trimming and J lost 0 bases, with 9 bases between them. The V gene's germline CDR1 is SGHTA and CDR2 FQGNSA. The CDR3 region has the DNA TGTGCCAGCAGCTTCGCAGGGGCCTCTGGGGCCAACGTCCTGACTTTC. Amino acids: CASSFAGASGANVLTF.